A selection of T cell receptor beta chains follows, all from one sample in a study of CXCR3-negative and CXCR3-positive naive CD8 T cells. TCRdb re-called the 5' RACE reads and catalogs CDR3 proteins one per entry, DNA excluded. The listing contains 45,000 to 65,000 distinct CDR3 sequences. The sample consisted of naive CXCR3- CD8+ T cells from blood. The receptors were gathered from a human donor in good health. Some clones in this sample may be carry-over from other donors' samples. The CDR3 runs from the conserved cysteine through the conserved F or W. Size tells how often a clone was seen (once, few, many) or the class of an expanded clone, and some rows leave it out.

v_gene: TRBV29-1; j_gene: TRBJ2-1; abundance: -; CDR3aa: CSVVGDSYNEQFF
v_gene: TRBV29-1; j_gene: TRBJ1-3; abundance: -; CDR3aa: CSGTGTDSGNTIYF
v_gene: TRBV4-2; j_gene: TRBJ2-1; abundance: -; CDR3aa: CASSPLQGNDLTNEQFF
v_gene: TRBV28; j_gene: TRBJ2-7; abundance: -; CDR3aa: CASSFSNEQYF
v_gene: TRBV7-9; j_gene: TRBJ2-2; abundance: -; CDR3aa: CASSLGDTGELFF
v_gene: TRBV7-2; j_gene: TRBJ2-7; abundance: -; CDR3aa: CASSFGLAGYEQYF
v_gene: TRBV7-9; j_gene: TRBJ2-1; abundance: -; CDR3aa: CASSLSGTNFF
v_gene: TRBV28; j_gene: TRBJ2-7; abundance: -; CDR3aa: CASSLPGDEQYF
v_gene: TRBV29-1; j_gene: TRBJ2-7; abundance: medium-sized; CDR3aa: CSVEDEVGYEQYF
v_gene: TRBV12-3/TRBV12-4; j_gene: TRBJ2-3; abundance: -; CDR3aa: CASSLTVAVDTQYF
v_gene: TRBV20-1; j_gene: TRBJ2-7; abundance: -; CDR3aa: CSARFPATYEQYF
v_gene: TRBV29-1; j_gene: TRBJ2-1; abundance: -; CDR3aa: CSVEPQPLYNEQFF
v_gene: TRBV30; j_gene: TRBJ1-4; abundance: medium-sized; CDR3aa: CVWSYWGATNEKLFF
v_gene: TRBV15; j_gene: TRBJ2-7; abundance: -; CDR3aa: CATSRGTDGYEQYF
v_gene: TRBV19; j_gene: TRBJ2-1; abundance: -; CDR3aa: CASSIAGPGYEQFF
v_gene: TRBV7-8; j_gene: TRBJ2-3; abundance: -; CDR3aa: CASSLGRGWETADTQYF
v_gene: TRBV29-1; j_gene: TRBJ1-3; abundance: -; CDR3aa: CSVAFGNTIYF
v_gene: TRBV12-3/TRBV12-4; j_gene: TRBJ2-3; abundance: -; CDR3aa: CASRTATDTQYF
v_gene: TRBV5-5; j_gene: TRBJ1-5; abundance: -; CDR3aa: CASSTWGTGNQPQHF
v_gene: TRBV9; j_gene: TRBJ2-1; abundance: -; CDR3aa: CASSPWDVLGEQFF
v_gene: TRBV2; j_gene: TRBJ2-1; abundance: -; CDR3aa: CASSLSVRGSSYNEQFF
v_gene: TRBV29-1; j_gene: TRBJ2-2; abundance: -; CDR3aa: CSVALQGANTGELFF
v_gene: TRBV29-1; j_gene: TRBJ2-5; abundance: -; CDR3aa: CSVEGLGDETQYF
v_gene: TRBV29-1; j_gene: TRBJ2-2; abundance: -; CDR3aa: CSVEEEVTNTGELFF
v_gene: TRBV20-1; j_gene: TRBJ2-5; abundance: -; CDR3aa: CSARAYLDRSQETQYF
v_gene: TRBV5-4; j_gene: TRBJ2-7; abundance: -; CDR3aa: CASSLGQETYEQYF
v_gene: TRBV5-1; j_gene: TRBJ2-3; abundance: -; CDR3aa: CASSSPGGAGYTDTQYF
v_gene: TRBV28; j_gene: TRBJ2-3; abundance: -; CDR3aa: CASSLRDRTPSSTDTQYF
v_gene: TRBV3-1; j_gene: TRBJ2-7; abundance: -; CDR3aa: CASSQGGAQDYEQYF
v_gene: TRBV20-1; j_gene: TRBJ2-5; abundance: -; CDR3aa: CSARDFRDQETQYF
v_gene: TRBV6-6; j_gene: TRBJ2-2; abundance: -; CDR3aa: CASSYSPGTADTGELFF
v_gene: TRBV6-2/TRBV6-3; j_gene: TRBJ1-1; abundance: -; CDR3aa: CASEYQGGSNTEAFF
v_gene: TRBV10-3; j_gene: TRBJ2-2; abundance: -; CDR3aa: CAVTNTGELFF
v_gene: TRBV21-1; j_gene: TRBJ2-7; abundance: -; CDR3aa: CATGTAPYEQYF
v_gene: TRBV28; j_gene: TRBJ2-1; abundance: -; CDR3aa: CASSTPLVGSSYNEQFF
v_gene: TRBV6-5; j_gene: TRBJ2-3; abundance: -; CDR3aa: CASSYLSWTSGSRGDTQYF
v_gene: TRBV29-1; j_gene: TRBJ2-3; abundance: -; CDR3aa: CSVDGTGQAFPDTQYF
v_gene: TRBV12-3/TRBV12-4; j_gene: TRBJ2-1; abundance: -; CDR3aa: CASSFVGIYNEQLF
v_gene: TRBV13; j_gene: TRBJ2-3; abundance: -; CDR3aa: CASSFRLFTDTQCF
v_gene: TRBV19; j_gene: TRBJ2-3; abundance: -; CDR3aa: CASSFGLVDTQYF
v_gene: TRBV15; j_gene: TRBJ2-3; abundance: -; CDR3aa: CATKSGTDTQYF
v_gene: TRBV29-1; j_gene: TRBJ2-1; abundance: -; CDR3aa: CSVEKAGGPYNEQFF
v_gene: TRBV7-6; j_gene: TRBJ2-1; abundance: -; CDR3aa: CASSLESSGWGINEQFF
v_gene: TRBV28; j_gene: TRBJ2-4; abundance: -; CDR3aa: CASSYRGLAKNIQYF
v_gene: TRBV7-8; j_gene: TRBJ2-7; abundance: -; CDR3aa: CASSFPPGQGEYEQYF
v_gene: TRBV29-1; j_gene: TRBJ1-3; abundance: medium-sized; CDR3aa: CSVETDSGNTIYF
v_gene: TRBV29-1; j_gene: TRBJ1-2; abundance: -; CDR3aa: CSVRSQVYGYTF
v_gene: TRBV5-6; j_gene: TRBJ1-1; abundance: -; CDR3aa: CASSLLSRNTEAFF
v_gene: TRBV12-3/TRBV12-4; j_gene: TRBJ2-7; abundance: -; CDR3aa: CASSSSGRTGEQYF
v_gene: TRBV12-3/TRBV12-4; j_gene: TRBJ2-7; abundance: -; CDR3aa: CASSSSRGPSYEQYF
v_gene: TRBV7-2; j_gene: TRBJ2-1; abundance: -; CDR3aa: CASSTLAGGPYEQFF
v_gene: TRBV7-6; j_gene: TRBJ2-1; abundance: -; CDR3aa: CASSLRVPRTSGDNEQFF
v_gene: TRBV12-3/TRBV12-4; j_gene: TRBJ2-1; abundance: -; CDR3aa: CASSLQAGEYNEQFF
v_gene: TRBV7-9; j_gene: TRBJ2-7; abundance: -; CDR3aa: CASSSTDRAYEQYF
v_gene: TRBV29-1; j_gene: TRBJ1-2; abundance: -; CDR3aa: CSVDVGDGNGYTF
v_gene: TRBV12-3/TRBV12-4; j_gene: TRBJ2-2; abundance: -; CDR3aa: CASSFAVASSPGSCFF